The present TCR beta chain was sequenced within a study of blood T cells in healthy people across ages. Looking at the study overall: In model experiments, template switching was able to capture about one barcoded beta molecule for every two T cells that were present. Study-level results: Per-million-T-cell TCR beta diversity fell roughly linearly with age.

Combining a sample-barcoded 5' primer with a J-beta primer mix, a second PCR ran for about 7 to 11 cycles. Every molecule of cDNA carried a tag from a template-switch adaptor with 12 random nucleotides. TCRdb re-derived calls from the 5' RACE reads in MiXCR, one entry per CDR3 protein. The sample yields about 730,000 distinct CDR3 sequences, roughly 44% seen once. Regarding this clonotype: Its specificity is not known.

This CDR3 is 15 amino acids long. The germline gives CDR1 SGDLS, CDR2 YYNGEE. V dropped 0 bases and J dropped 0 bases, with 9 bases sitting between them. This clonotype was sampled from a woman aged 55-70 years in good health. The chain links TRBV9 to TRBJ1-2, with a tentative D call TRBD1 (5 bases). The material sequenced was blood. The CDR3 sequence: CASSVDGGANYGYTF. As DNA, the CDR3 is TGTGCCAGCAGCGTAGATGGGGGAGCTAACTATGGCTACACCTTC.